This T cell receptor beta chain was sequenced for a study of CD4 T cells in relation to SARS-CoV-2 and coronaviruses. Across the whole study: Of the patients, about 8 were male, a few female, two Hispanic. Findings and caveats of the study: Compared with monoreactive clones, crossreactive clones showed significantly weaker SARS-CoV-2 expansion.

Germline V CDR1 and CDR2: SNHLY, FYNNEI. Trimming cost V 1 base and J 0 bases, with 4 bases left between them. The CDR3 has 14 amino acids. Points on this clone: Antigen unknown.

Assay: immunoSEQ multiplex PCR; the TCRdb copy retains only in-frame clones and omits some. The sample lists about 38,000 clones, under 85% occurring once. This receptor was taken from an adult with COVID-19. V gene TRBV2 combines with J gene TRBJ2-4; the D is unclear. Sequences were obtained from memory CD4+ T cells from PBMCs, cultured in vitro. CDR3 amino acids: CASSEGGAKNIQYF. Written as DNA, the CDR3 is TGTGCCAGCAGTGAAGGGGGAGCCAAAAACATTCAGTACTTC.